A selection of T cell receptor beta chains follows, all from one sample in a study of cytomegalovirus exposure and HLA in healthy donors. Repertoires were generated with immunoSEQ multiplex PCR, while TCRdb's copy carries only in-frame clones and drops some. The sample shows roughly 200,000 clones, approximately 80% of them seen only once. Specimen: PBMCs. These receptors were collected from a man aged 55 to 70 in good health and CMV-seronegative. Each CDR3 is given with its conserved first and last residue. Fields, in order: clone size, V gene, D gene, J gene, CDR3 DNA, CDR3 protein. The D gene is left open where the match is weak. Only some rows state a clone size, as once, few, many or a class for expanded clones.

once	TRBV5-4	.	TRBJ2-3	TGTGCCAGCAGCTTGGTGGCACGTCCTAGCACAGATACGCAGTATTTT	CASSLVARPSTDTQYF
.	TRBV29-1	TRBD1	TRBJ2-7	TGCAGCGTTGGGGCAACAGGGGGAAGCGAGCAGTACTTC	CSVGATGGSEQYF
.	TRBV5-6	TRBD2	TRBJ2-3	TGTGCCAGCAGTAACGGCCTAGCGGAGACAGATACGCAGTATTTT	CASSNGLAETDTQYF
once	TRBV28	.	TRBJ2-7	TGTGCCAGCGGCTTAGGGGGATCCTACGAGCAGTACTTC	CASGLGGSYEQYF
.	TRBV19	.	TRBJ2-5	TGTGCCAGTAGTCCCCAGCGGGCACTGCAAGAGACCCAGTACTTC	CASSPQRALQETQYF
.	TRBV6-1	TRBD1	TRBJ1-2	TGTGCCAGCAGTGAAAGGGACAGGGTCGGCTATGGCTACACCTTC	CASSERDRVGYGYTF
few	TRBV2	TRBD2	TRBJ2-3	TGTGCCAGCAGTGAAGGCGGGAGGAACGGAGATACGCAGTATTTT	CASSEGGRNGDTQYF
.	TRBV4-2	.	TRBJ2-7	TGTGCCAGCAGCCAAGCTTCCGGGACACTTGACGAGCAGTACTTC	CASSQASGTLDEQYF
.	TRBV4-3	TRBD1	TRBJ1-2	TGCGCCAGCAGCCGGGACAGGCCTGCTAACTATGGCTACACCTTC	CASSRDRPANYGYTF
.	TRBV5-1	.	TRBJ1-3	TGCGCCAGCAGCTTGGTTTCCCCGAGGCCTGGAAACACCATATATTTT	CASSLVSPRPGNTIYF
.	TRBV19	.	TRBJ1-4	TGTGCCAATAGATGGGAGGCAGTAGTTGCAACTAATGAAAAACTGTTTTTT	CANRWEAVVATNEKLFF
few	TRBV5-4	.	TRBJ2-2	TGTGCCAGCAGCCCCATAATGGCGGGCCCCGGGGAGCTGTTTTTT	CASSPIMAGPGELFF
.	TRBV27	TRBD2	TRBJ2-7	TGTGCCACCCCTTCCAGCGGGAGATGGTACGAGCAGTACTTC	CATPSSGRWYEQYF
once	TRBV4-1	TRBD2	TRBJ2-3	TGCGCCAGCAGCCAAGGGGACTACGCAGATACGCAGTATTTT	CASSQGDYADTQYF
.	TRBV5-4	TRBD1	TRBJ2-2	TGTGCCAGCAGCTCCGGGACAGGGTTTCCCGGGGAGCTGTTTTTT	CASSSGTGFPGELFF
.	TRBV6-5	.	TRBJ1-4	TGTGCCAGCAGTTACGTAGGCACAGCAACTAATGAAAAACTGTTTTTT	CASSYVGTATNEKLFF
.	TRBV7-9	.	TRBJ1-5	TGTGCCAGCAGCTTAGTCGGAGCATATAGCAATCAGCCCCAGCATTTT	CASSLVGAYSNQPQHF
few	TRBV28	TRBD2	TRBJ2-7	TGTGCCAGCAGTTTAGTAGCGGGAGAAGGCGAGCAGTACTTC	CASSLVAGEGEQYF
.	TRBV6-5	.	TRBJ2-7	TGTGCCAGCAGGCCTTCCGGTCGCCTTTACGAGCAGTACTTC	CASRPSGRLYEQYF
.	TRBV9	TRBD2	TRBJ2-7	TGTGCCAGCAGCGGTTTGGGACTAGCGGGAGGAGAGCAGTACTTC	CASSGLGLAGGEQYF
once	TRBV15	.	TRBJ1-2	TGTGCCACCAGCCCCCGTAGGGGGTCGGACGGCTACACCTTC	CATSPRRGSDGYTF
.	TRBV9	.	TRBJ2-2	TGTGCCAGCAGTAAAGGGGAGGTAGCCACCGGGGAGCTGTTTTTT	CASSKGEVATGELFF
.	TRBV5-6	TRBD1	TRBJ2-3	TGTGCCAGCAAAGAACAGGGGGTCAACGCAGATACGCAGTATTTT	CASKEQGVNADTQYF
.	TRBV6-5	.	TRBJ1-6	TGTGCCAGCAGTTACCGCGCAGGGAATTCACCCCTCCACTTT	CASSYRAGNSPLHF
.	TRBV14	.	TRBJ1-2	TGTGCCAGCAGCCAAGGGTGGACTGCCCCCTTTAGTGGCTACACCTTC	CASSQGWTAPFSGYTF
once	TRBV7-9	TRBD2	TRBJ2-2	TGTGCCAGCAGCTTGTCTTCCGCGGGGGGCCGTCACGGGGAGCTGTTTTTT	CASSLSSAGGRHGELFF
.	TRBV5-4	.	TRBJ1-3	TGTGCCAGCAGCCGCACAGGTAGAGGAAACACCATATATTTT	CASSRTGRGNTIYF
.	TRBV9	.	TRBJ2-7	TGTGCCAGCAGCGTAGGTCCGAAGAGCTCCTACGAGCAGTACTTC	CASSVGPKSSYEQYF
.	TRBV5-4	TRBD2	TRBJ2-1	TGTGCCAGCAGCTTGGTGGTAGTAGCGGGTAACAATGAGCAGTTCTTC	CASSLVVVAGNNEQFF
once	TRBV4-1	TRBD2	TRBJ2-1	TGCGCCAGCAGCCAAGTGACTAGCGGGTTCTACAATGAGCAGTTCTTC	CASSQVTSGFYNEQFF
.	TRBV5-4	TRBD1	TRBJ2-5	TGTGCCAGCAGCCCTACAGGGGGATTTGTGACCCAGTACTTC	CASSPTGGFVTQYF
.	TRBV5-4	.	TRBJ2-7	TGTGCCGTTGCCCCCAACGGGATACCCTACGAGCAGTACTTC	CAVAPNGIPYEQYF
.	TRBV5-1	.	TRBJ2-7	TGCGCCAGCAGCTTGGACGATAGACTCTACGAGCAGTACTTC	CASSLDDRLYEQYF
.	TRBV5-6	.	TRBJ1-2	TGTGCCAGCAGCTTGGCCGCAGGGCTTGCCTATGGCTACACCTTC	CASSLAAGLAYGYTF
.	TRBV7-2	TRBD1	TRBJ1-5	TGTGCCAGCAGCTCCGCGACAGGGATCAATCAGCCCCAGCATTTT	CASSSATGINQPQHF
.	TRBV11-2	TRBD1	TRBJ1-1	TGTGCCAGCAGCCGGGACAGGGCTGTCACTGAAGCTTTCTTT	CASSRDRAVTEAFF
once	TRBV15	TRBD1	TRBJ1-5	TGTGCCACCAGCAGGGGCGACAGGGGGACTTATAGCAATCAGCCCCAGCATTTT	CATSRGDRGTYSNQPQHF
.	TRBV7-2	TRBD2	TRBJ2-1	TGTGCCAGCAGCTTTGGGGGAGGGGTAGGCAATGAGCAGTTCTTC	CASSFGGGVGNEQFF
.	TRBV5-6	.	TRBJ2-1	TGTGCCAGTATGGAGCCGGGAACCTACAATGAGCAGTTCTTC	CASMEPGTYNEQFF
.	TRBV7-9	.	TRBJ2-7	TGTGCCAGCAGCCCCCTACGAGGGACACGAAAAAGTGGGTCCTACGAGCAGTACTTC	CASSPLRGTRKSGSYEQYF
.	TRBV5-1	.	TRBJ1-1	TGCGCCAGCAGCCAATATATCCCAGGGGCCCTTTTGAACACTGAAGCTTTCTTT	CASSQYIPGALLNTEAFF
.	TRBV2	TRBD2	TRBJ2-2	TGTGCCAGCAGGAAACTAGCGGGAGTTACCGGGGAGCTGTTTTTT	CASRKLAGVTGELFF
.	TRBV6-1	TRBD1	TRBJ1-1	TGTGCCAGCAGTGCAAAATCGGGACAGCCGAACACTGAAGCTTTCTTT	CASSAKSGQPNTEAFF
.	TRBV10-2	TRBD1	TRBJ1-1	TGCGCCAGCAGTGAGTTCGGGACAGGGCGTCGGTTAGCTTTCTTT	CASSEFGTGRRLAFF
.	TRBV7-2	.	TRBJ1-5	TGTGCCAGCAGCTTATTCCCAGGGCAGCCCCAGCATTTT	CASSLFPGQPQHF
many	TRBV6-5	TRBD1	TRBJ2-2	TGTGCCAGCAGGGGACAGGCAGACACCGGGGAGCTGTTTTTT	CASRGQADTGELFF
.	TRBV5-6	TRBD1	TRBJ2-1	TGTGCCAGCAGCTTGGCGGTAGCAGGGGGTGAGCAGTTCTTC	CASSLAVAGGEQFF
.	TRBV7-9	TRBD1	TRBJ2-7	TGTGCCAGCAGGGGACAGGGGGCATACGAGCAGTACTTC	CASRGQGAYEQYF
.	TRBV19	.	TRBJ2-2	TGTGCCAGTACCTCAAGGGGGGACAGCTCTAACGGGGAGCTGTTTTTT	CASTSRGDSSNGELFF
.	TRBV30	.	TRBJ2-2	TGTGCCTGGAGCAGACTAGCGAACACCGGGGAGCTGTTTTTT	CAWSRLANTGELFF
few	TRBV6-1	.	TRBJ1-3	TGTGCCAGCAGTCAGGGCTTCGGAAACACCATATATTTT	CASSQGFGNTIYF
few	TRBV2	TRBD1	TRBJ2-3	TGTGCCAGCAGTGATACTACAGGGGGAAGGGATACGCAGTATTTT	CASSDTTGGRDTQYF
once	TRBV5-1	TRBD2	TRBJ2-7	TGCGCCAGCAGCTTGGAACTAGCGGGCGAGCAGTACTTC	CASSLELAGEQYF